This T cell receptor beta chain originates from a study of blood T cell repertoires in COVID-19. Study information: The cDNA or gDNA used as material had been derived from T cells, B-cell-depleted T cells, or PBMCs.

In the original processing: Reference gene primer amplification gave nucleated cell count estimates. The protocol was immunoSEQ multiplex PCR, while the TCRdb copy is restricted to in-frame clones and leaves out a portion. Clonal size and the V and J genes are those of that table, whereas D and trimming came from the DNA. The data contain a few hundred thousand clones, about 88% of them singletons. CDR1 and CDR2 from the germline V gene are SGHRS and YFSETQ. The CDR3 spans 16 residues. V was trimmed by 1 base and J by 2 bases, leaving 13 bases between them. The chain employs TRBV5-1 and TRBJ1-3; a possible D gene is TRBD1 (5 bases). Material for sequencing was peripheral blood. The source is a man between 50 and 59 years old with COVID-19, enrolled during active disease. The CDR3 here is CASSLQGGTPGNTIYF. CDR3 in DNA: TGCGCCAGCAGCTTGCAGGGAGGCACTCCTGGAAACACCATATATTTT.